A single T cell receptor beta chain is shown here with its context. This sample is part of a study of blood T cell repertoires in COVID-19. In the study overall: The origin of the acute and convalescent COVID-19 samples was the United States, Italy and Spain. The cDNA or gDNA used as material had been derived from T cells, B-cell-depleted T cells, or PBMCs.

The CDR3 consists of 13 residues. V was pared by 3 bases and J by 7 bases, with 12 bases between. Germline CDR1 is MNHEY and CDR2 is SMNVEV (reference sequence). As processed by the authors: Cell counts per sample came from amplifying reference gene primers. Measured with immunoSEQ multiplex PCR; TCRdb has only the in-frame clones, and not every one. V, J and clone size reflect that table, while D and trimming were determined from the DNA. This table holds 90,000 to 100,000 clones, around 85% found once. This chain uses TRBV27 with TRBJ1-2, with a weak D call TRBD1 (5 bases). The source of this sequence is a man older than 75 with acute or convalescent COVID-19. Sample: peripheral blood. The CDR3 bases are TGTGCCAGCAGTTTGGGCAGGGTGAGTGGCTACACCTTC. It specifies CASSLGRVSGYTF.